The clone carrying this TCR beta chain was observed a handful of times. The antigen remains undetermined. Unique molecular identifiers were built into the TCRbeta library. A single record per CDR3 protein comes from TCRdb applying MiXCR to the PCR reads. The sample has under 50,000 distinct CDR3 sequences; about a tenth are singletons. The data belong to a study of T-cell reconstitution after alpha-beta-depleted transplantation in children. Study-level results: Some patients owed their high day-60 TCRbeta diversity to surviving recipient T cells and thymic progenitors. Two months or so post-transplant, alpha-beta T cells reportedly derived from several hundred expanded graft clones.

Germline V gene lookup returns CDR1 SNHLY and CDR2 FYNNEI. Trimming left V 1 base short and J 6 bases short, with 9 bases between. The length of the CDR3 is 13 residues. V is TRBV2 and J is TRBJ1-2; unclear D gene. Sequencing was performed on PBMCs, mostly from graft donor cells, taken 60 days after TCRalphabeta/CD19-depleted stem cell transplant. The receptor was derived from a male patient aged 2 to 10 who had a stem cell transplant for chronic granulomatous disease, so the T cells may come from the graft donor. The CDR3 bases are TGTGCCAGCAGTGAAGAAATCGCCGATGGCTACACCTTC. This gives the protein CASSEEIADGYTF.